Each of the 10 T cell receptor beta chains below was sequenced from the same sample in a study of T cells in localized non-small cell lung cancer. Repertoires were generated with immunoSEQ multiplex PCR, while TCRdb's copy carries only in-frame clones and drops some. The data contain tens of thousands of clones, roughly nine tenths of them seen just once; the ten biggest clones take up about 20%. The material was peripheral blood, obtained before any cancer treatment. Receptor source: a man aged 40 to 75 with stage I lung adenocarcinoma.

The CDR3 bases are TGTGCCAGCAGCCCTGCGGGGTTTGCTAGCGGGATCAACGAGCAGTACTTC. Translated: CASSPAGFASGINEQYF. This chain connects TRBV11-2 to TRBJ2-7, with 9 positions matching TRBD2. J lost 5 bases, V lost 5 bases, and 16 bases had no gene match. Germline values: CDR1 SGHAT, CDR2 FQNNGV. This CDR3 has 17 residues.

The chain uses TRBV5-5 and TRBJ2-3; D is undetermined. Trimming took 5 bases from V and 0 from J, leaving 10 bases between them. The germline V gene has CDR1 SGHKS and CDR2 YYEKEE (reference sequence). This CDR3 region has 14 residues. Here the CDR3 reads CASSSSDSTDTQYF. As DNA, the CDR3 is TGTGCCAGCAGTTCCTCCGACAGCACAGATACGCAGTATTTT.

V usage is TRBV7-3 and J usage is TRBJ2-3; 7 bases agree with TRBD2. With V trimmed by 5 bases and J by 4 bases, 9 bases remained unmatched. Germline CDR1 reads SGHTA; CDR2 reads FQGTGA. The CDR3 is 15 residues long. The CDR3: CASSRVLGGADTQYF. CDR3 sequence (DNA): TGTGCCAGCAGCCGCGTCCTTGGGGGGGCAGATACGCAGTATTTT. The full variable domain, completed using reference TRBV7-3 and TRBJ2-3, is GAGVSQTPSNKVTEKGKYVELRCDPISGHTALYWYRQSLGQGPEFLIYFQGTGAADDSGLPNDRFFAVRPEGSVSTLKIQRTERGDSAVYLCASSRVLGGADTQYFGPGTRLTVL.

The chain has TRBV27 and TRBJ2-7; TRBD1 matches at 10 bases. The CDR3 extends over 16 amino acids. Germline loops: CDR1 MNHEY, CDR2 SMNVEV (reference sequence). Trimming removed 6 bases from V and 2 bases from J; junction bases left unmatched: 10. CDR3 in DNA: TGTGCCAGCAGCCCAATTTCCGGGACAGGGGCCTACGAGCAGTACTTC. It translates to CASSPISGTGAYEQYF.

This chain uses TRBV6-1 with TRBJ2-3; TRBD2 aligns across 10 bases. The CDR3 is 14 amino acids. Germline trimming cut 11 bases from V and 4 bases from J; bases unmatched to any gene: 9. Germline V gene lookup returns CDR1 MNHNS and CDR2 SASEGT. The CDR3 bases are TGTGCCGTGCGAGCTAGCGGGAGCCCAGATACGCAGTATTTT. It encodes CAVRASGSPDTQYF.

The chain recombines TRBV2 with TRBJ2-1; 15 bases agree with TRBD2. CDR3 length equals 19 residues. Germline V lookup: CDR1 SNHLY, CDR2 FYNNEI. J gave up 0 bases and V 6 bases, and 9 bases lay outside the gene matches. The CDR3 DNA reads as TGTGCCAGCAGGTTCGGACTAGCGGGAGGGCCGAGCTCCTACAATGAGCAGTTCTTC. Residues: CASRFGLAGGPSSYNEQFF.

This rearrangement joins TRBV19 to TRBJ2-3; TRBD1 is a possible D gene (6 bases). Germline V gene lookup returns CDR1 LNHDA and CDR2 SQIVND (reference sequence). This CDR3 is built from 15 residues. V dropped 6 bases and J dropped 0 bases, with 13 bases sitting between them. DNA of the CDR3: TGTGCCAGTAGAAGACAGGCTTCTAGCACAGATACGCAGTATTTT. This sequence encodes CASRRQASSTDTQYF.

This clone was observed once. This sequence joins TRBV6-5 and TRBJ2-3; weak D call: TRBD1 (6 bases). The CDR3 totals 13 residues. V was shortened by 10 bases and J by 4 bases, with 15 bases between the two germline ends. Germline V lookup: CDR1 MNHEY, CDR2 SVGAGI. The CDR3 DNA follows: TGTGCCACTGTGGGCAGGGGTTCAGATACGCAGTATTTT. This codes for CATVGRGSDTQYF.

V gene TRBV9 combines with J gene TRBJ2-7; possibly TRBD1 or TRBD2 for D (5 bases each). The CDR3 runs to 16 residues. Trimming shortened V by 2 bases and J by 6 bases, and 21 bases separated the two germline ends. In germline, CDR1 is SGDLS, CDR2 YYNGEE. CDR3 DNA sequence: TGTGCCAGCAGCGTTTCTCCGGGACCCCGAATGGGCGAGCAGTACTTC. As protein: CASSVSPGPRMGEQYF.

CDR3 residues: CASGQGAVGYTF. The DNA of the CDR3 is TGTGCCTCGGGACAGGGGGCAGTTGGCTACACCTTC. This chain links TRBV6-6 with TRBJ1-2; TRBD1 matches 12 bases. This CDR3 has 12 amino acids. Germline CDR1 MNHNY, CDR2 SVGAGI (reference sequence). V shed 11 bases and J 7 bases; nucleotides not matched to a gene: 5.